What follows describes a single T cell receptor beta chain. Its target antigen remains unknown. Within one base of it there is no much larger clone, and no base qualities were kept. Preparation of the library involved the immunoSEQ multiplex PCR assay. A mixture of 60 forward primers for TCR Vbeta segments and 13 reverse primers for TCR Jbeta segments was used in the multiplex PCR. The CDR3 region of rearranged TCR beta genes was amplified from genomic DNA with a multiplex PCR assay. The amplified TCR beta libraries were sequenced on the Illumina HiSeq System as 87-base-pair reads. In the original analysis: In a later analysis, tens of millions of unique TCR beta chains were counted across the approximately 640 repertoires, and roughly 11 million of these chains were shared by at least two donors. Raw reads were error-corrected and collapsed into unique sequences with a nearest-neighbor algorithm that merged closely related sequences to remove PCR and sequencing errors. Alignment of CDR3 sequences to IMGT reference sequences was used to assign V, D and J gene segments. Each retained sequence needed at least a six-nucleotide match to both a V gene segment and a J gene segment. A rearrangement was called productive if the CDR3 had no stop codons and remained in frame with V and J, and every other rearrangement was called non-productive. Following IMGT convention, CDR3 was defined as the stretch from the second conserved V-encoded cysteine up to the conserved J-encoded phenylalanine. The earlier analysis of 450 to 750 of the donors excluded any sequence lacking an unambiguous match to a single V gene segment. In an earlier analysis of 587 of the donors, V segments were called functional above 56.7% productive rearrangements and were called segregating when the between-donor standard deviation exceeded 5%. To diagnose cytomegalovirus status from the catalog of TCR beta chain sequences, a statistical classification framework was built. In a later analysis, V and J genes were assigned by comparing TCR nucleotide sequences against IMGT/GENE-DB human TR gene sequences. The TCRdist pipeline was used in a later analysis to assign CDR3 sequences and most-parsimonious VDJ recombination scenarios. A later analysis defined each TCR beta chain by its CDR3 amino acid sequence plus V-gene family, and excluded reads lacking a unique V-gene family. To address suspected cross-contamination and a sequencing artifact, a later analysis removed roughly 580 highly shared, low-generation-probability nucleotide sequences. In a later analysis, a clonal expansion index for each public chain was calculated from normalized within-repertoire ranks of inferred template counts. Generation probabilities in a later analysis came from a VDJ recombination model fitted to out-of-frame rearrangements, and those results were checked against IGoR. Hypergeometric tests were used in a later analysis to score TCR-TCR, TCR-HLA and TCR-CMV co-occurrence, with a repertoire-size bias correction applied to the TCR pairs. In a later analysis, false discovery rates were estimated by permuting HLA or CMV assignments 20 times. A later analysis grouped co-occurring TCRs with DBSCAN, adding TCRdist sequence similarity when clustering within HLA-allele-positive subsets. Repertoires with fewer than 30,000 or more than 120,000 public chains, plus five repertoires with anomalous nucleotide sharing, were excluded from co-occurrence clustering. Not all clones reach the TCRdb copy of this immuneACCESS table, which keeps in-frame sequences only. Checked studies attribute under half of the gap to unresolved V genes and leave the rest unexplained. From that table come the V and J calls and clone size; the DNA was used to work out D and trimming. The sample includes approximately 72,000 clones, with over 50% observed a single time. About a fifth of the sample rests with the top ten.

The cohort consisted of 666 healthy bone marrow donors. Cohort members were all nominally healthy when sampled, although unrecorded immune exposures were likely present. The donor was CMV seropositive and was included in the group of 270 or so seropositive cohort members. A peripheral blood sample was collected from each donor, and TCR beta sequencing was performed on peripheral blood mononuclear cells. Genomic DNA extraction from the blood cell samples was performed with the Qiagen DNeasy Blood Extraction Kit. The data were taken from a study of cytomegalovirus exposure and HLA in healthy donors (dated by TCRdb to about 2017). Concerning the study at large: An earlier analysis of some 600 of the donors reported 250 to 300 Gb of sequence data and 117 million unique TCR beta sequences obtained from around 180 million T cells. A separate validation cohort of more than 100 different subjects was used in addition to the approximately 670-subject first cohort. Five DR-DQ haplotypes were handled as single units for association and clustering, since linkage in the cohort was strong. The study combined high-throughput TCR immunosequencing, statistical association of individual TCRs with disease status, and machine learning to predict cytomegalovirus infection status. In an earlier analysis of roughly 540 of the donors, high-throughput TCR beta sequencing was used to judge whether each TCR beta V gene segment behaved as functional or pseudogenic. Among under 450 genotyped donors of the cohort, an average of about 240,000 unique TCR beta nucleotide sequences were sequenced per donor, roughly 20% of them non-productive. HLA typing covered class I and class II loci at four-digit resolution. The study used immunosequencing to profile the T cell repertoires of some 600 subjects and linked those repertoires to cytomegalovirus serostatus. The genetic ancestry cluster associated with self-reported Caucasian donors included about 81% of the 398 genotyped donors. In the later analysis, no new phenotypic data were used to find candidate immune exposures; instead, reliance was placed on TCR beta sequences and their occurrence across donors. An early release covering just under 650 HLA-typed donors comprised about 300 gigabases of sequencing data and around 86 million unique TCR sequences. The study aimed to test whether signatures of past pathogen exposure could be identified by cataloging public T cell receptors. In a later analysis, previously published TCR beta repertoires from some 640 donors were re-analyzed and high-resolution HLA genotyping was added so that TCR occurrence patterns could be studied. A later genetic analysis took genome-wide SNP genotypes for about 55% of the roughly 670 donors and used that subset as a discovery cohort. Every repertoire in the discovery cohort had been generated on one and the same sequencing platform. Donor age, sex, ethnicity and CMV serostatus were collected together with the repertoire data. Typing coverage differed by locus: A, B, C, DRB1 and DQB1 were typed in about 620-640 donors, DQA1 in 500 to 550, DPA1 in nearly 610, and DPB1 in just under 490.

The CDR3, cysteine through phenylalanine, is 14 amino acids long. Only CDR3 DNA remains: 42 bases, in frame from the first base. As encoded in the germline V gene (reference sequence), CDR1 is SGHNT while CDR2 is YYREEE. Compared with germline, V lacks 3 bases and J lacks 1 base; bases without a gene match: 0. Overall study outcomes, separate from this receptor: The study listed 150 to 200 TCR beta chains as associated with cytomegalovirus. The authors suggested that the approach could potentially be generalized to other disease states and immunological phenotypes. Most CMV-associated TCR beta chains appeared to be HLA-restricted in a later analysis, and the HLA associations seemed to be driven largely by CMV exposure. Because HLA typing was missing for some donors at each locus, association tests included only the typed subset. Linkage disequilibrium might explain the correlated functional status among segregating V segments, but an unknown experimental factor could not be excluded. The only immune exposure information available for the cohort was CMV serostatus. In vitro tests confirmed that a few of the cytomegalovirus-associated TCR beta chains recognize cytomegalovirus antigens. Across donors, most TCR sequences were observed very rarely, whereas some public TCRs were present in many individuals. According to a later genetic analysis, donors in an Asian-associated ancestry cluster had fewer N-insertions in productive TCRs than the approximately 710-donor mean. At a false discovery rate of 0.05, a later analysis linked 15,000 to 20,000 TCR beta sequences to specific HLA alleles. When HLA alleles, especially DR and DQ, strongly co-occurred, TCR associations were difficult to assign to individual alleles. The classifier was reported to diagnose cytomegalovirus status with high specificity and sensitivity in both the original cohort and the validation cohort. A further reported finding was that TCR beta sequences accurately predicted the HLA-A and HLA-B alleles for most subjects in the first cohort. The 87-base-pair reads could not distinguish some IMGT-functional V segments, including TRBV6-2 and TRBV6-3, so those segments were excluded. Because counts were too low, some 16 rarely observed V segments, including chromosome 9 orphons, were excluded from the earlier analysis of several hundred of the donors. In a later analysis, HLA-associated TCR beta chains were found to be more clonally expanded and to have lower generation probabilities than equally common non-associated chains. The cohort was sequenced for TCR beta chains only, and without alpha or paired-chain data the features that could be detected were limited. A cluster of highly shared sequence variants was judged likely to represent a technical artifact of the sequencing pipeline. A later genetic analysis associated a missense DCLRE1C variant with V-gene and J-gene trimming of TCR beta chains, and an independent cohort replicated the association. According to a later analysis, parvovirus B19, influenza, CMV and Epstein-Barr virus appeared linked to several top co-occurrence clusters. Roughly uniform sequencing depth across donors was assumed in presence/absence analyses, although this assumption may not hold. In an earlier analysis of around 600 of the donors, most TCR beta V segments were observed in productive rearrangements about 87% or about 30% of the time, broadly matching IMGT annotations. A later analysis found that TCR association rates varied across HLA loci, with DRB1 alleles showing the most associated TCRs and HLA-C alleles the fewest.

This TCR was sampled from a man in his forties or fifties in good health and CMV-seropositive. What was sequenced was PBMCs. The chain joins TRBV5-4 to TRBJ1-4, and TRBD1 aligns with 7 junction nucleotides. DNA sequence: TGTGCCAGCAGCTCAGGGGGAACTAATGAAAAACTGTTTTTT. Translated, this gives CASSSGGTNEKLFF.